This T cell receptor beta chain stems from a study of T cell repertoires in cytomegalovirus infection. Study overall: Both CMV infection and a matching HLA type were indicated by public TCR beta signatures.

Trimming removed 5 bases at V and 0 bases at J, with 14 bases between. Germline lookup yields CDR1 SGHNT and CDR2 YENEEA. The CDR3 has 16 residues. TCRdb reanalysed the reads using MiXCR and keeps one entry per CDR3 protein. This repertoire shows around 740,000 distinct CDR3 sequences, 35% found once; its top ten account for 2.5% to 3%. V gene TRBV11-3 combines with J gene TRBJ2-1; unclear D gene. This clonotype originated in a human donor in good health (CMV status not recorded). Some clones in this sample may be carry-over from other donors' samples. The sample comprised PBMCs. CDR3 nucleotide sequence: TGTGCCAGCAGCCAAGGCCCTCTGATCTCCTACAATGAGCAGTTCTTC. This codes for CASSQGPLISYNEQFF.